This TCR beta chain emerged from a study of control samples from healthy donors and cancer patients. Germline CDR1 is LNHDA and CDR2 is SQIVND (reference sequence). Trimming removed 0 bases from V and 1 base from J, with 0 bases in between. The CDR3 length is 13 residues. The repertoire was sequenced with immunoSEQ multiplex PCR; TCRdb's copy has only in-frame clones and lacks some. This sample has more than 95,000 clones, with approximately 95% found just once. Source material: blood. The TCR sequence derives from a man between 18 and 29 years old in good health. The chain recombines TRBV19 with TRBJ2-2; D remains unclear. CDR3 DNA: TGTGCCAGTAGTATAGAGAACACCGGGGAGCTGTTTTTT. Amino acids: CASSIENTGELFF.